This T cell receptor beta chain originates from a study of vaccination effects on CD4 cells after COVID-19. Profiled with immunoSEQ multiplex PCR; TCRdb holds only in-frame clones, not every one. Of around 32,000 clones listed, approximately 69% were seen once; the top ten hold approximately 8.9%. There are a few counts of this clone. Its antigen is undetermined. Using viral peptide pools, the ViraFEST assay grew out antigen-specific CD4+ T cells prior to sequencing. Investigators separated out CD4+ T cells once more than nine days of culture had passed. Every participant took two doses of the BNT162b2 or mRNA-1273 vaccine. None of the vaccinated had previously contracted SARS-CoV-2, and their nucleocapsid antibodies tested negative. Each culture well received some 2.2 million PBMC. These cells were then cultured in IMDM with 7.5 to 10 IU/ml IL-2 and roughly 10 ug/ml peptides. Half-medium exchanges with IL-2 medium took place on days 3 and 7.

Germline CDR1 LNHDA, CDR2 SQIVND (reference sequence). The CDR3 is 12 amino acids. V was pared by 5 bases and J by 4 bases, with 9 bases between. The chain carries TRBV19 and TRBJ2-7; D remains unclear. The clonotype originates from a human donor who received a COVID-19 vaccine. This specimen was CD4+ T cells from PBMCs cultured with SARS-CoV-2 spike peptides, taken after COVID-19 vaccination. CDR3 bases: TGTGCCAGTAGTCTCGCACCTTACGAGCAGTACTTC. It specifies CASSLAPYEQYF. Combining the CDR3 with reference TRBV19 and TRBJ2-7 gives the whole variable domain DGGITQSPKYLFRKEGQNVTLSCEQNLNHDAMYWYRQDPGQGLRLIYYSQIVNDFQKGDIAEGYSVSREKKESFPLTVTSAQKNPTAFYLCASSLAPYEQYFGPGTRLTVT.